This T cell receptor beta chain was sequenced for a study of blood T cells in healthy people across ages. Broader study findings: Underestimates were what the diversity estimates from one million T cells were considered to be.

This clonotype was observed a few times. The target antigen is unknown. V was pared by 7 bases and J by 9 bases, with 8 bases of the junction left unmatched. CDR1 and CDR2 from the germline V gene are MDHEN and SYDVKM. This CDR3 spans 13 amino acids. Primers used in a second PCR of roughly 6 to 12 cycles were a sample-barcoded 5' primer and a J-beta primer mix. TCRdb processed the 5' RACE reads anew with MiXCR; each CDR3 protein has one entry. The sample contains 700,000 to 850,000 distinct CDR3 sequences, 35% to 40% of which appear only once. This TCR was recovered from a man between 18 and 35 years old in good health. The chain links TRBV28 to TRBJ1-4, with 7 bases lining up with TRBD1. Sequencing was carried out using blood. CDR3 coding DNA: TGTGCCAGCACCCCCGGGACAGCGAAAAAACTGTTTTTT. Residues: CASTPGTAKKLFF.